This T cell receptor beta chain was captured in a study of blood T cell repertoires in COVID-19. Looked up from germline, CDR1 is SQVTM and CDR2 is ANQGSEA. This CDR3 has 12 residues. V lost 4 bases and J lost 5, with 12 bases in between. Here immunoSEQ multiplex PCR was the method, and the copy in TCRdb shows in-frame clones only, minus some. The repertoire consists of 200,000 to 250,000 clones, with around 84% occurring once and the leading ten covering 18%. This TCR was recovered from an elderly woman with active or convalescent COVID-19. The source material was peripheral blood. The gene calls are TRBV29-1 and TRBJ2-7; the D gene is possibly TRBD2 (5 bases). CDR3 in DNA: TGCAGCGTTGGATGGGCCGGGGACGAGCAGTACTTC. Translation gives CSVGWAGDEQYF.